This T cell receptor beta chain is from a study of blood T cell repertoires in COVID-19. Whole-study context: Both acute and convalescent COVID-19 samples were obtained from the United States, Italy and Spain. T cells, B-cell-depleted T cells, or PBMCs supplied cDNA or gDNA.

In the source study's methods: Amplification of reference gene primers provided the estimated nucleated cell counts. Repertoires were generated with immunoSEQ multiplex PCR, while TCRdb's copy carries only in-frame clones and drops some. V, J and clone size are those of that table, while D and trimming were read from the DNA. This table holds about 120,000 clones, around 77% found once. The CDR3 covers 19 residues. The germline V gene has CDR1 PRHDT and CDR2 FYEKMQ (reference sequence). V shed 5 bases and J 0 bases; nucleotides not matched to a gene: 13. Sequenced material: peripheral blood. The origin of this receptor is a human donor in a cohort sampled during active COVID-19. The chain recombines TRBV13 with TRBJ2-7, with 13 positions matching TRBD2. CDR3 DNA sequence: TGTGCCAGCAGCACCCACGCGGGACTAGCGGGATCGAGCTCCTACGAGCAGTACTTC. Amino acids: CASSTHAGLAGSSSYEQYF.